The source of this T cell receptor beta chain is a study of CD8+ T cells in alopecia areata. For the study at large: Female roughly 6-11-week-old C3H/HeJ recipients received skin from 6-12-month-old C3H/HeJ graft donors with spontaneous alopecia.

In its sample, this clone was seen a few times. Gene labels here are mouse ones. The read ends 4 residues shy of where the CDR3 ends; the end is completed using the germline J gene. The authors extracted RNA and reverse transcribed it into cDNA as the sequencing template. Profiled with immunoSEQ multiplex PCR; TCRdb holds only in-frame clones, not every one. The sample has over 100,000 clones, none seen only once. This CDR3 is built from 15 residues. Germline V CDR1 and CDR2: NNHDY, SYVADS. Trimming took 7 bases from V and 0 from J; bases not matched to a gene: 5. This sequence originates from a C3H/HeJ mouse with alopecia areata. The mouse line has the MHC haplotype H2-k. The V and J genes are TRBV13-3 and TRBJ2-5; TRBD2 matches 10 bases. Sample: lesional skin. The CDR3 loop reads CASRDWGLNQDTQYF. Partial CDR3 DNA: TGTGCCAGCCGGGACTGGGGTCTTAACCAAGAC.